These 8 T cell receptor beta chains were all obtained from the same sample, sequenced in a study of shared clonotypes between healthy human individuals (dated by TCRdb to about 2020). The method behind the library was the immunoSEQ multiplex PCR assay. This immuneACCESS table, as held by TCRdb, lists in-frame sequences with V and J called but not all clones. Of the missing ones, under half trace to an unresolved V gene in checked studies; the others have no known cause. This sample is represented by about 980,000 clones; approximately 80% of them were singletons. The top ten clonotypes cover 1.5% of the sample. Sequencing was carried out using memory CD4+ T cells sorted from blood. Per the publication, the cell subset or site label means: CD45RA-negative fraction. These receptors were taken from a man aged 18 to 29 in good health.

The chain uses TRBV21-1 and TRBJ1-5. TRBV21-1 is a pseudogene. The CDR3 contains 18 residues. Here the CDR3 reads CASTEPRPASQTNQPQHF. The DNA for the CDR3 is TGTGCCAGCACCGAACCCCGGCCGGCTTCCCAAACGAATCAGCCCCAGCATTTT.

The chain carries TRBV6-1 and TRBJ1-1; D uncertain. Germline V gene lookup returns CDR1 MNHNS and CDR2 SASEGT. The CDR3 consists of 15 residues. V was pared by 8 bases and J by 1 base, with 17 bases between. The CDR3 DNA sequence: TGTGCCAGCCCCAAGGGCGCAGGCTGGAACACTGAAGCTTTCTTT. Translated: CASPKGAGWNTEAFF.

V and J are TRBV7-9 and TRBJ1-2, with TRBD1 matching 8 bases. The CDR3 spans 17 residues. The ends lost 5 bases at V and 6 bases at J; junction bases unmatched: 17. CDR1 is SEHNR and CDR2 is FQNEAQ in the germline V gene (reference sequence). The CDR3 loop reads CASSRLNPGQDSHGYTF. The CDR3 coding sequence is TGTGCCAGCAGCCGTCTCAATCCGGGACAGGACTCCCATGGCTACACCTTC.

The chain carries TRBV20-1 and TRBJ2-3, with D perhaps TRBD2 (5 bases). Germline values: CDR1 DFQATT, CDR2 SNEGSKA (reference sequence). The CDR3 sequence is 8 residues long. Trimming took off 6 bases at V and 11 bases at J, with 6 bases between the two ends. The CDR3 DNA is TGCAGTGCCGGAGGGCAGTATTTT. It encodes CSAGGQYF.

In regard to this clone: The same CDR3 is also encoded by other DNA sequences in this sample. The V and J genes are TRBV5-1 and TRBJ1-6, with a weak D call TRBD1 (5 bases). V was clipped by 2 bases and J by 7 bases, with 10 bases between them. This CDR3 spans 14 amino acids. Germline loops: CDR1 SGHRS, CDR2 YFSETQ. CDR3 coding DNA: TGCGCCAGCAGCTTTGACAGTAGAAATTCACCCCTCCACTTT. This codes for CASSFDSRNSPLHF.

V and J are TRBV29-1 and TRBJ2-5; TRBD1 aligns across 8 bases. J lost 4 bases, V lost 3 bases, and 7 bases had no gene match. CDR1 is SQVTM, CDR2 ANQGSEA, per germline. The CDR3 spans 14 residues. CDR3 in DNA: TGCAGCGTTGAGGACAGGGTGGCGGGAGAGACCCAGTACTTC. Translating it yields CSVEDRVAGETQYF.

The CDR3 here is CASAGASTEAFF. CDR3 nucleotides: TGTGCCAGCGCGGGGGCGAGCACTGAAGCTTTCTTT. This chain links TRBV18 with TRBJ1-1; possibly TRBD1 for D (6 bases). Germline CDR1 and CDR2: KGHSH and LQKENI. The V end was cut by 8 bases, the J end by 4 bases, with 11 bases between. This CDR3 region has 12 residues.

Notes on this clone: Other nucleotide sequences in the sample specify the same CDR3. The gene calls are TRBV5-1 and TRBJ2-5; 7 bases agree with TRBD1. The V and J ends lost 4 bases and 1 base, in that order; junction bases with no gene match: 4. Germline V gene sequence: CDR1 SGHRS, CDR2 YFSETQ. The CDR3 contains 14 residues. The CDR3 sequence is CASSPPGGQETQYF. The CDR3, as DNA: TGCGCCAGCAGCCCGCCAGGGGGCCAAGAGACCCAGTACTTC.